This T cell receptor beta chain is from a study of early T cells in non-severe SARS-CoV-2 infection. In TCRdb, the 5' RACE reads were re-called with MiXCR into one record per CDR3 protein. The sample lists around 26,000 distinct CDR3 sequences; roughly 5.3% were seen once. This clonotype showed up just a few times. What it recognizes is unknown. Points from the study as a whole: The study's VDJdb matching favored anti-spike CD8 responses and missed private and CD4 specificities.

The CDR3 consists of 14 residues. V shed 10 bases and J 3 bases; nucleotides not matched to a gene: 9. Germline V CDR1 and CDR2: SNHLY, FYNNEI. The J gene is TRBJ2-1, the V gene TRBV2, with 7 positions matching TRBD1. This clonotype was obtained from an adult who was a healthcare worker with PCR-confirmed SARS-CoV-2 infection or an uninfected control (not recorded which). The specimen was whole blood. The CDR3 region is CATVGQPYYNEQFF. The CDR3 bases are TGTGCCACCGTGGGACAGCCGTACTACAATGAGCAGTTCTTC.